Given below is one TCR beta chain in context. The data originate from a study of blood T cell repertoires in COVID-19. Study-level information: Whether acute or convalescent, the COVID-19 samples came from the United States, Italy and Spain. From T cells, B-cell-depleted T cells, or PBMCs came the material, which was cDNA or gDNA.

Under the authors' procedure: Using reference gene primer amplification, nucleated cell counts were estimated. Sequenced by immunoSEQ multiplex PCR; TCRdb stores in-frame clones only, minus some. V and J calls and clone size are given by that table; D and trimming were obtained from the DNA. The data show nearly 60,000 clones, with nearly 90% seen just once and approximately 13% held by the top ten. V was trimmed by 6 bases and J by 10 bases, leaving 19 bases between them. This CDR3 is 15 amino acids long. Germline V CDR1 and CDR2: MDHEN, SYDVKM. The chain couples TRBV28 to TRBJ1-6; D is uncertain. The specimen sequenced was peripheral blood. The sequence came from a man between 60 and 75 years old with active COVID-19. DNA of the CDR3: TGTGCCAGCAGGACCCTGGGGAGTCGAAGGTCACCCCTCCACTTT. The encoded protein is CASRTLGSRRSPLHF.